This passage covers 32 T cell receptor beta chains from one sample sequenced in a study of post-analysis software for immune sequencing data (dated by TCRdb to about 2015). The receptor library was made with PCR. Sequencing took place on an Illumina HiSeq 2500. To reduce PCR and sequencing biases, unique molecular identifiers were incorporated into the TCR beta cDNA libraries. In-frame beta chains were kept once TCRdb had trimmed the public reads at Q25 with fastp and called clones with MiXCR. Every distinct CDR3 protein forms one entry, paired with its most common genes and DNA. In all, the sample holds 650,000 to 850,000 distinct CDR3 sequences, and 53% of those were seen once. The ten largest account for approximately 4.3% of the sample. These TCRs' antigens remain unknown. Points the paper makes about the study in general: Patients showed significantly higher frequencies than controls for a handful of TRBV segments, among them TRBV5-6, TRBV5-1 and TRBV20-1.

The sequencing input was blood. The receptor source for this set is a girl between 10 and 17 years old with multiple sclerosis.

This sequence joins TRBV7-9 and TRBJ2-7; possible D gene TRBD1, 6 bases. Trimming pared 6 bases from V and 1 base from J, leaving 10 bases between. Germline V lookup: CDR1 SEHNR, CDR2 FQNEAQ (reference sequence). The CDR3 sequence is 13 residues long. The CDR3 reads CASRQGPSYEQYF. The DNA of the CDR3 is TGTGCCAGCAGACAGGGTCCTTCCTACGAGCAGTACTTC.

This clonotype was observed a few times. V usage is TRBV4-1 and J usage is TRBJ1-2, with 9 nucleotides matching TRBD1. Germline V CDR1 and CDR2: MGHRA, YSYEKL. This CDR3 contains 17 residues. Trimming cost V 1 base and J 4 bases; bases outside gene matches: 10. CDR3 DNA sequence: TGCGCCAGCAGCCAAGCCCCGAGACAGGGGGACCTCTATGGCTACACCTTC. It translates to CASSQAPRQGDLYGYTF.

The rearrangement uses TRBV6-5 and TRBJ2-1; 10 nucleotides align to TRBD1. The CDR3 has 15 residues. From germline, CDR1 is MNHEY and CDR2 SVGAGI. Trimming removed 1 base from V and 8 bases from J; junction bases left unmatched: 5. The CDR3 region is CASSYFGTGADEQFF. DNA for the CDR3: TGTGCCAGCAGTTACTTTGGGACAGGGGCGGATGAGCAGTTCTTC.

CDR3 sequence reads: CASSLAQTSGGYEQYF. The CDR3 bases are TGCGCCAGCAGCTTGGCCCAAACTAGCGGAGGCTACGAGCAGTACTTC. The chain uses TRBV5-1 and TRBJ2-7; 8 bases map to TRBD2. Unmatched junction bases numbered 8, after V lost 0 bases and J lost 3 bases. The CDR3 has 16 amino acids. The germline CDR1 and CDR2 sequences are SGHRS and YFSETQ.

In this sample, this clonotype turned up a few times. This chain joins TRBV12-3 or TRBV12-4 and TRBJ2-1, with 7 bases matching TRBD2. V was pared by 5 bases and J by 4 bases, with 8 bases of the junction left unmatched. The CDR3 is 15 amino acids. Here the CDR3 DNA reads TGTGCCAGCAGTGCCCCGCGGGAGTCTTACAATGAGCAGTTCTTC. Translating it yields CASSAPRESYNEQFF.

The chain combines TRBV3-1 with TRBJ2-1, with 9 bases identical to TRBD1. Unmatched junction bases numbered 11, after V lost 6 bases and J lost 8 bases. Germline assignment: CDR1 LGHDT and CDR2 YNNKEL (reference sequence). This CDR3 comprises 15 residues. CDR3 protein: CASRSGQGLRDEQFF. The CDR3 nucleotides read TGTGCCAGCAGATCGGGACAGGGTCTGCGGGATGAGCAGTTCTTC.

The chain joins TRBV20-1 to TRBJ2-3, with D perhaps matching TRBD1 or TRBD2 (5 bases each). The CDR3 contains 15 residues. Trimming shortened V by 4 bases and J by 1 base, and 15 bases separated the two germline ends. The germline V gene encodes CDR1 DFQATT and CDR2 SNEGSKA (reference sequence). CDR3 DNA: TGCAGTGCTAACCGAGGGGATGCCGGCACAGATACGCAGTATTTT. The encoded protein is CSANRGDAGTDTQYF.

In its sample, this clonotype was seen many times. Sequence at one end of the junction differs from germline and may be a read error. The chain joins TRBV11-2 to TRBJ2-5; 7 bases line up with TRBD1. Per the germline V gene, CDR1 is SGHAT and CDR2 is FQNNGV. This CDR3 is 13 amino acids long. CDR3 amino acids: CASSRDREETQYF. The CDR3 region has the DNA TGCGCCAGCAGCCGTGACAGGGAAGAGACCCAGTACTTC.

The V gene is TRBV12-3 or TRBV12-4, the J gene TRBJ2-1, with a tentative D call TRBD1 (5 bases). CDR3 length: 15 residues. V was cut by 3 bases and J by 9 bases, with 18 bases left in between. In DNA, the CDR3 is TGTGCCAGCAGTTTGCGAGAGTGGGGCTCCGGTGAGCAGTTCTTC. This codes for CASSLREWGSGEQFF.

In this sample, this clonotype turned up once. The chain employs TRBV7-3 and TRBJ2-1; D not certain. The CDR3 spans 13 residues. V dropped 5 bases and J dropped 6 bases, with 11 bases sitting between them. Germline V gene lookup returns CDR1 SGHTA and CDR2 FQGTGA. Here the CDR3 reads CASSANTVNEQFF. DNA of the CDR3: TGTGCCAGCAGCGCCAACACAGTCAATGAGCAGTTCTTC.

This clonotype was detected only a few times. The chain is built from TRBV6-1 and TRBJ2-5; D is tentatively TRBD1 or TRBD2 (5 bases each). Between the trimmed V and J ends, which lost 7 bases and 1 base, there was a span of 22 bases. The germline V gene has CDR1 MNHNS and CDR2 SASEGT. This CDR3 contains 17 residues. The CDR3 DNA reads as TGTGCCAGCACCTTCTCTTGGGGACGGCAAGTCCAAGAGACCCAGTACTTC. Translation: CASTFSWGRQVQETQYF.

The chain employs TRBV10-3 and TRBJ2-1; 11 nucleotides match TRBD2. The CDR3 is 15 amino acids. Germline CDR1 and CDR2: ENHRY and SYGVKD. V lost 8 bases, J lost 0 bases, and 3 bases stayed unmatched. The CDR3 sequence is CAIGTSGFSYNEQFF. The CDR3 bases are TGTGCCATCGGGACTAGCGGCTTCTCCTACAATGAGCAGTTCTTC.

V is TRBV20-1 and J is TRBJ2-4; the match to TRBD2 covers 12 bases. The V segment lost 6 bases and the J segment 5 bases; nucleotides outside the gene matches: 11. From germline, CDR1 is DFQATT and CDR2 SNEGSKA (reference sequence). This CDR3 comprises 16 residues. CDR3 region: CSADALLAGGQNIQYF. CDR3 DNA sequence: TGCAGTGCCGACGCATTACTAGCGGGGGGCCAAAACATTCAGTACTTC.

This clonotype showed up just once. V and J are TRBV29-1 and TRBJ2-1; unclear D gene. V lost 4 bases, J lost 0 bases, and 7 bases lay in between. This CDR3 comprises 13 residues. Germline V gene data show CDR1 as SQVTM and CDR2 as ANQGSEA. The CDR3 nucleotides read TGCAGCGTTGTCGGGCACTCCTACAATGAGCAGTTCTTC. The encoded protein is CSVVGHSYNEQFF.

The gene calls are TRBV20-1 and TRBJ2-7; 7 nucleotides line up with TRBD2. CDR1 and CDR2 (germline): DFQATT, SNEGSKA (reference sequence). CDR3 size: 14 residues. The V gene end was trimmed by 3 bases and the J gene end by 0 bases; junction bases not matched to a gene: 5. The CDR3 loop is CSARSGAYSYEQYF. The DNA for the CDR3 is TGCAGTGCTAGGAGCGGGGCTTACTCCTACGAGCAGTACTTC.

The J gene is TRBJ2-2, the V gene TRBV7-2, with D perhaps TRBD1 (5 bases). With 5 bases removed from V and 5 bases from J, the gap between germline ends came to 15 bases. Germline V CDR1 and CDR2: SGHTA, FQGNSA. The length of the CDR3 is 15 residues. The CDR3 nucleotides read TGTGCCAGCAGCAAACCAGGGCCTCCTACCGGGGAGCTGTTTTTT. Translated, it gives CASSKPGPPTGELFF.

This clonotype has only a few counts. The CDR3 reads CAISGTGDLNTEAFF. CDR3 DNA sequence: TGTGCCATCAGTGGTACAGGGGATTTGAACACTGAAGCTTTCTTT. This rearrangement joins TRBV10-3 to TRBJ1-1; 7 nucleotides align to TRBD1. CDR1 is ENHRY, CDR2 SYGVKD, per germline. V was pared by 4 bases and J by 0 bases, with 5 bases of the junction left unmatched. The CDR3 totals 15 residues.

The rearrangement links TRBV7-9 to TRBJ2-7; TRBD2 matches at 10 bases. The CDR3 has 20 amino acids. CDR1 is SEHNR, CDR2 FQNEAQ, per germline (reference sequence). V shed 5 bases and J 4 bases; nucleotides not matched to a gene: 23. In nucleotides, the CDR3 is TGTGCCAGCAGCCCCCCCATGCGTCTAGCGGGAGTCCTCGAAAGTTACGAGCAGTACTTC. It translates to CASSPPMRLAGVLESYEQYF.

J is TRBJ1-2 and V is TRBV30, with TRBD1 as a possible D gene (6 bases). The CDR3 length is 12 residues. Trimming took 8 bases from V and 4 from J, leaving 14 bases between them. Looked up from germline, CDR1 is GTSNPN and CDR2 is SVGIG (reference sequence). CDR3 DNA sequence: TGTGCCCGCAGGGGAGATGGCTATGGCTACACCTTC. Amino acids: CARRGDGYGYTF.

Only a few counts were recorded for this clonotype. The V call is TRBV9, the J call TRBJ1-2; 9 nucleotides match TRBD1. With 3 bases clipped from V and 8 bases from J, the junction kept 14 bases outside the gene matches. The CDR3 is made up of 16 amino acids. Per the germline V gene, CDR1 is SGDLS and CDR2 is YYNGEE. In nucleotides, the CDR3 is TGTGCCAGCAGCGCGGACAGGGGCCGTCCCCCGTGGGGCTACACCTTC. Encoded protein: CASSADRGRPPWGYTF.

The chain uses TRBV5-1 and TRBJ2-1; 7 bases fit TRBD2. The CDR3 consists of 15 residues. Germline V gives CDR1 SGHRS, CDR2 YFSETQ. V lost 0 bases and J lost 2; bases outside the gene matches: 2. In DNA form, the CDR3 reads TGCGCCAGCAGCTTGGAGAGCGGGACCTACAATGAGCAGTTCTTC. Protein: CASSLESGTYNEQFF.

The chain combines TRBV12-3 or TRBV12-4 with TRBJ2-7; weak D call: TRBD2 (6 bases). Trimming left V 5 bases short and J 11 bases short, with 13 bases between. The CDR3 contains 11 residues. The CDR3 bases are TGTGCCAGCAGTCGCGACTGGGAGGAGTACTTC. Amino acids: CASSRDWEEYF.

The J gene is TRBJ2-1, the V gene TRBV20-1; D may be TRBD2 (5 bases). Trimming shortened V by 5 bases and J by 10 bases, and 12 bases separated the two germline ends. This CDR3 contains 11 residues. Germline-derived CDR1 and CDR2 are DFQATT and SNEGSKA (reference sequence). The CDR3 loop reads CSAWHGVEQFF. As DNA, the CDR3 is TGCAGTGCTTGGCACGGGGTGGAGCAGTTCTTC.

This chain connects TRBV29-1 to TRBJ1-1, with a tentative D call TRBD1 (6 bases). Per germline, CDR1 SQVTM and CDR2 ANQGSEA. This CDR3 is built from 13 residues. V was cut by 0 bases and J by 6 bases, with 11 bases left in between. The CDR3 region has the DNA TGCAGCGTTGAAGATGGGGGGCGCGCTGAAGCTTTCTTT. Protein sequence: CSVEDGGRAEAFF. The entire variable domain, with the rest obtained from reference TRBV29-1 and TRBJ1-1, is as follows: SAVISQKPSRDICQRGTSLTIQCQVDSQVTMMFWYRQQPGQSLTLIATANQGSEATYESGFVIDKFPISRPNLTFSTLTVSNMSPEDSSIYLCSVEDGGRAEAFFGQGTRLTVV.

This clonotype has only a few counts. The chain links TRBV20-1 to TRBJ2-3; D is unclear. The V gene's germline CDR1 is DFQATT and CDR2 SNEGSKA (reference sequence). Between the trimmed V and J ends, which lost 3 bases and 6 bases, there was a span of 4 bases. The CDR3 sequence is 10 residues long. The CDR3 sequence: CSASVDTQYF. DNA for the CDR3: TGCAGTGCTAGCGTGGATACGCAGTATTTT.

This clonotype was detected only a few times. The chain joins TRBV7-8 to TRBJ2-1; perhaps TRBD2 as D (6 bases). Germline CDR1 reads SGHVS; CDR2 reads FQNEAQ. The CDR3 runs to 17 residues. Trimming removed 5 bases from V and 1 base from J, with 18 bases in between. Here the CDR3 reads CASSIMVRGSSYNEQFF. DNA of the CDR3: TGTGCCAGCAGCATTATGGTTCGGGGGTCTTCCTACAATGAGCAGTTCTTC.

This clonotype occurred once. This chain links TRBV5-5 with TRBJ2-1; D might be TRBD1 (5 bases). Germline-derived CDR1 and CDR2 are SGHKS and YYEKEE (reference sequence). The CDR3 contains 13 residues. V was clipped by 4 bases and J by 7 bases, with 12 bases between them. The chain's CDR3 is CASSPQTVNEQFF. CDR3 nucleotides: TGTGCCAGCAGCCCCCAGACAGTTAATGAGCAGTTCTTC.

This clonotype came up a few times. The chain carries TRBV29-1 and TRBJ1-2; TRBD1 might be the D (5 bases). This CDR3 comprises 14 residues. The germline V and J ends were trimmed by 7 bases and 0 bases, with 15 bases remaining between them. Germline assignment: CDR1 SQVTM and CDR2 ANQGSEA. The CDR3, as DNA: TGCAGCGGCTCTTGGGACCCCGCTAACTATGGCTACACCTTC. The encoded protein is CSGSWDPANYGYTF.

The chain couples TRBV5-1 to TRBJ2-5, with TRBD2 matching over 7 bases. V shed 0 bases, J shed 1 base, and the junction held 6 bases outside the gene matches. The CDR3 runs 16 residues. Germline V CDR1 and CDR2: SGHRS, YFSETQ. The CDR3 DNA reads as TGCGCCAGCAGCTTGGCCGAGGGAGGGGCCCAAGAGACCCAGTACTTC. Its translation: CASSLAEGGAQETQYF.

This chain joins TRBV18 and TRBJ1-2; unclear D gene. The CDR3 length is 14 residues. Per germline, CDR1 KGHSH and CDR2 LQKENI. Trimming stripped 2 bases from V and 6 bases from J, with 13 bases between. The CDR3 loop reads CASSPVRESHGYTF. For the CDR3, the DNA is TGTGCCAGCTCACCAGTACGAGAGTCCCATGGCTACACCTTC.

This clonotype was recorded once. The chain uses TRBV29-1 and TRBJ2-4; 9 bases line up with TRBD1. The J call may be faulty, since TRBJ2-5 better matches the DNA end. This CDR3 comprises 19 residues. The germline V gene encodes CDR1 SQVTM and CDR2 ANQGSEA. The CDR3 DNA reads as TGCAGCGTTTCCGGCCGCGCCGGACAGGGGATTACCTTTGGGGAGACCCAGTACTTC. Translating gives CSVSGRAGQGITFGETQYF.

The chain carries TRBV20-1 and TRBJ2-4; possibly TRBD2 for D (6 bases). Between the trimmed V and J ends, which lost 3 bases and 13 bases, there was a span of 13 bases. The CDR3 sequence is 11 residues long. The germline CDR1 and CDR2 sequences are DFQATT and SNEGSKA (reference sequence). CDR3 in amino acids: CSASGSSEQYF. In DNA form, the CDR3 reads TGCAGTGCTAGCGGGAGTAGTGAGCAGTACTTC.